This T cell receptor beta chain is drawn from a study of read filtering for tumor transcriptome and immune sequencing. Background on the study: After DNase treatment, RNA was made into whole-transcriptome libraries.

Trimming pared 6 bases from V and 0 bases from J, leaving 15 bases between. Germline values: CDR1 SGHRS, CDR2 YFSETQ. This CDR3 comprises 15 residues. This library used roughly 370 ng RNA and molecular barcoded adaptors spanning alpha/delta and beta/gamma chains. TCRdb recomputed calls from the reads with MiXCR, one row per CDR3 protein. The sample has 62,000 or so distinct CDR3 sequences, about 20% seen once. Sampling of bone marrow took place during active disease in every patient. The chain carries TRBV5-1 and TRBJ2-5; tentatively, D is TRBD2 (5 bases). This receptor was identified in a donor at least 40 years old with multiple myeloma. The specimen was a population of CD138-negative cells sorted from bone marrow. This CDR3 reads CASKSLGADQETQYF. In DNA, the CDR3 is TGCGCCAGCAAATCGCTCGGAGCGGACCAAGAGACCCAGTACTTC. Combining the CDR3 with reference TRBV5-1 and TRBJ2-5 gives the whole variable domain KAGVTQTPRYLIKTRGQQVTLSCSPISGHRSVSWYQQTPGQGLQFLFEYFSETQRNKGNFPGRFSGRQFSNSRSEMNVSTLELGDSALYLCASKSLGADQETQYFGPGTRLLVL.